This T cell receptor beta chain was found in a study of early T cells in non-severe SARS-CoV-2 infection. Researchers attached unique molecular identifiers to individual cDNA molecules. MiXCR was run by TCRdb on the 5' RACE reads, yielding one entry per CDR3 protein. In the table there are tens of thousands of distinct CDR3 sequences, less than 15% of which are singletons. Germline values: CDR1 SGHTS, CDR2 YDEGEE. V dropped 1 base and J dropped 0 bases, with 13 bases sitting between them. This CDR3 comprises 16 residues. The clonotype comes from an adult who was a healthcare worker with PCR-confirmed SARS-CoV-2 infection or an uninfected control (not recorded which). J is TRBJ1-2 and V is TRBV5-8; D remains unclear. Sequencing was performed on whole blood. The CDR3 loop reads CASSLLGTVSNYGYTF. The DNA for the CDR3 is TGTGCCAGCAGCTTGTTAGGCACAGTCTCTAACTATGGCTACACCTTC.